The T cell receptor beta chain described here comes from a study of T cell responses to AZD1222 COVID-19 vaccine. About the study: Analysis merged second doses at about 4 or about 12 weeks. Study results and limitations: Among vaccine-associated CD4 TCRs, coverage spanned spike, with dominance at 160-218 and 743-854. The donor cohort was predominantly white British with a female majority, and clonal diversity may have been underestimated.

This CDR3 is built from 15 residues. Germline-derived CDR1 and CDR2 are SGHRS and YFSETQ. V lost 5 bases to trimming and J lost 5 bases, with 16 bases between them. This clone was observed a single time. As yet, its antigen is unknown. Some clones are missing from TCRdb's copy, which holds only in-frame ones; the method was immunoSEQ multiplex PCR. The sample records over 85,000 clones, roughly 80% being singletons. This TCR was recovered from an adult in good health. The starting material was peripheral blood, obtained on day 0 of AZD1222 vaccination. This sequence joins TRBV5-1 and TRBJ2-2, with D tentatively TRBD1 (6 bases). CDR3 sequence reads: CASSTLGAGTGELFF. CDR3 in DNA: TGCGCCAGCAGTACTTTGGGGGCAGGAACCGGGGAGCTGTTTTTT.